This entry describes one TCR beta chain. Its matching antigen is unknown. This specimen comes from a study of shared clonotypes between healthy human individuals. Per germline, CDR1 SGHTA and CDR2 FQGTGA. The CDR3 is made up of 15 amino acids. V lost 3 bases, J lost 0 bases, and 10 bases lay in between. Those who donated were healthy HIV-negative adults, with no recent acute infections or vaccinations reported. General study results and limits: Generally, naive subsets (rather than memory subsets) showed larger estimated richness. The four-donor shared clonotypes exceeded non-shared clonotypes in generation probability, with non-shared ones scoring lower.

Assay execution proceeded at the deep level. Using immunoSEQ multiplex PCR, the repertoire was profiled, and TCRdb retains in-frame clones only, with some absent. The sample lists over a million clones, around 78% occurring once. The TCR was taken from a man between 18 and 35 years old in good health. Some clones in this sample may be carry-over from other donors' samples. Sequences were obtained from memory CD4+ T cells from PBMCs. Subset denoted: CD45RA-negative fraction. The chain links TRBV7-3 to TRBJ2-3; D is ambiguous. CDR3 nucleotide sequence: TGTGCCAGCAGCTTCAGTGGCGGTAGCACAGATACGCAGTATTTT. It encodes CASSFSGGSTDTQYF.